This passage covers 30 T cell receptor beta chains from one sample sequenced in a study of cytomegalovirus exposure and HLA in healthy donors. The method was immunoSEQ multiplex PCR; TCRdb's version includes in-frame clones alone and lacks a portion of them. The table shows approximately 170,000 clones, with 84% occurring only once. Sequences were obtained from PBMCs. These receptors all stem from a man aged 30 to 39 in good health and CMV-seropositive.

The chain couples TRBV4-2 to TRBJ2-3; 8 bases align to TRBD1. Trimming removed 0 bases from V and 5 bases from J; junction bases left unmatched: 4. Germline CDR1 and CDR2: LGHNA and YNFKEQ. CDR3 length: 15 residues. The CDR3, as DNA: TGTGCCAGCAGCCAAGATTCCAGGGGGCAAGATACGCAGTATTTT. This gives the protein CASSQDSRGQDTQYF.

The count of this clone is one. The chain joins TRBV7-2 to TRBJ2-3; D perhaps matches TRBD1 (6 bases). With 5 bases removed from V and 6 bases from J, the gap between germline ends came to 18 bases. Germline values: CDR1 SGHTA, CDR2 FQGNSA. The length of the CDR3 is 15 residues. The CDR3 bases are TGTGCCAGCAGCCCACGGACAGCCCGAGGGGATACGCAGTATTTT. It yields the protein CASSPRTARGDTQYF.

The chain combines TRBV30 with TRBJ1-3; possible D gene TRBD1, 5 bases. This CDR3 region has 14 residues. Germline lookup yields CDR1 GTSNPN and CDR2 SVGIG (reference sequence). V was trimmed by 0 bases and J by 3 bases, leaving 9 bases between them. As DNA, the CDR3 is TGTGCCTGGAGTGTTCAGGGAGGTGGAAACACCATATATTTT. Amino acids: CAWSVQGGGNTIYF.

CDR3 protein: CASSIVPSGRAGEQYF. DNA of the CDR3: TGTGCCAGTAGTATAGTTCCTAGCGGGAGGGCCGGCGAGCAGTACTTC. This rearrangement joins TRBV19 to TRBJ2-7; 12 bases fit TRBD2. Trimming at V came to 1 base and at J to 6 bases, leaving 7 bases not matched to a gene. The CDR3 length is 16 residues. Germline values: CDR1 LNHDA, CDR2 SQIVND (reference sequence).

V gene TRBV4-3 combines with J gene TRBJ1-2, with 8 positions matching TRBD1. The V segment lost 0 bases and the J segment 8 bases; nucleotides outside the gene matches: 8. Germline V CDR1 and CDR2: LGHNA, YSLEER. The CDR3 consists of 15 residues. The DNA of the CDR3 is TGCGCCAGCAGCCAAGATCGGAGAGGACAGGGAGGCTACACCTTC. This encodes CASSQDRRGQGGYTF.

The chain combines TRBV5-1 with TRBJ2-6; maybe TRBD1 (6 bases). V gave up 3 bases and J gave up 0 bases, with 13 bases separating them. Germline values: CDR1 SGHRS, CDR2 YFSETQ. The CDR3 has 17 residues. The CDR3 DNA sequence: TGCGCCAGCAGCTGGACAGCCGCCCCCTCTGGGGCCAACGTCCTGACTTTC. Protein: CASSWTAAPSGANVLTF.

This chain uses TRBV27 with TRBJ2-7; 12 nucleotides line up with TRBD2. Unmatched junction bases numbered 6, after V lost 5 bases and J lost 1 base. This CDR3 comprises 16 residues. Germline V gene sequence: CDR1 MNHEY, CDR2 SMNVEV (reference sequence). DNA of the CDR3: TGTGCCAGCAGTCCCGGGACTAGCGGGTTTTCCTACGAGCAGTACTTC. This sequence encodes CASSPGTSGFSYEQYF.

The sample holds one count of this clone. The chain uses TRBV28 and TRBJ2-7, with 8 bases that match TRBD1. After removal of 6 bases from V and 7 bases from J, the junction contained 5 bases not matched to a gene. The germline V gene encodes CDR1 MDHEN and CDR2 SYDVKM. This CDR3 has 12 residues. DNA for the CDR3: TGTGCCAGCAGGCAGGGGGCGGGGGAGCAGTACTTC. Encoded protein: CASRQGAGEQYF.

The chain recombines TRBV30 with TRBJ1-1; 9 bases are a match to TRBD1. J was trimmed by 1 base and V by 3 bases; bases with no gene match: 0. The germline V gene encodes CDR1 GTSNPN and CDR2 SVGIG (reference sequence). This CDR3 has 13 residues. The CDR3 sequence: CAWRGQGNTEAFF. The CDR3 region has the DNA TGTGCCTGGAGGGGACAGGGGAACACTGAAGCTTTCTTT.

The gene calls are TRBV28 and TRBJ2-7; 9 bases match TRBD1. Germline CDR1 MDHEN, CDR2 SYDVKM. The length of the CDR3 is 13 residues. The V and J ends lost 7 bases and 3 bases, in that order; junction bases with no gene match: 4. As DNA, the CDR3 is TGTGCCAGCAATCCGGGACAGGGCTACGAGCAGTACTTC. Residues: CASNPGQGYEQYF.

V gene TRBV7-8 combines with J gene TRBJ2-5; no clear D. From germline, CDR1 is SGHVS and CDR2 FQNEAQ. CDR3 length: 11 residues. Trimming left V 6 bases short and J 4 bases short, with 6 bases between. DNA of the CDR3: TGTGCCAGCAGAGTCAGAGAGACCCAGTACTTC. As protein: CASRVRETQYF.

The chain carries TRBV29-1 and TRBJ1-4; TRBD1 matches 10 bases. The V gene end was trimmed by 3 bases and the J gene end by 8 bases; junction bases not matched to a gene: 9. CDR1 is SQVTM and CDR2 is ANQGSEA in the germline V gene. The CDR3 runs 15 residues. CDR3 sequence (DNA): TGCAGCGTTGATCTGGGACAGGGGTCCTCAGAAAAACTGTTTTTT. As protein: CSVDLGQGSSEKLFF.

Only a few counts were recorded for this clone. The chain links TRBV2 to TRBJ1-4; 10 nucleotides agree with TRBD1. Germline assignment: CDR1 SNHLY and CDR2 FYNNEI. V was pared by 5 bases and J by 7 bases, with 7 bases of the junction left unmatched. The CDR3 is 15 amino acids. The CDR3 is CASSQNGQGGEKLFF. CDR3 bases: TGTGCCAGCAGTCAAAACGGACAGGGGGGTGAAAAACTGTTTTTT.

This rearrangement joins TRBV2 to TRBJ1-5; D gene uncertain. The length of the CDR3 is 15 residues. Germline V gene data show CDR1 as SNHLY and CDR2 as FYNNEI. Between the trimmed V and J ends, which lost 5 bases and 1 base, there was a span of 12 bases. The CDR3 nucleotides read TGTGCCAGCAGTATCATCGGGGTGAGCAATCAGCCCCAGCATTTT. Translation: CASSIIGVSNQPQHF. The complete variable domain, with remaining parts taken from reference TRBV2 and TRBJ1-5, reads EPEVTQTPSHQVTQMGQEVILRCVPISNHLYFYWYRQILGQKVEFLVSFYNNEISEKSEIFDDQFSVERPDGSNFTLKIRSTKLEDSAMYFCASSIIGVSNQPQHFGDGTRLSIL.

This chain uses TRBV30 with TRBJ1-1; D is unclear. The germline gives CDR1 GTSNPN, CDR2 SVGIG (reference sequence). The CDR3 runs to 11 residues. Between the trimmed V and J ends, which lost 2 bases and 4 bases, there was a span of 5 bases. The CDR3 bases are TGTGCCTGGAGTCCGGTCACTGAAGCTTTCTTT. Its translation is CAWSPVTEAFF.

The gene calls are TRBV30 and TRBJ2-3; 8 bases map to TRBD2. The CDR3 has 16 amino acids. Germline assignment: CDR1 GTSNPN and CDR2 SVGIG (reference sequence). The trim removed 1 base at V and 4 bases at J, leaving 10 bases unmatched. The CDR3 here is CAWSAGTSHSSDTQYF. CDR3 nucleotide sequence: TGTGCCTGGAGTGCGGGGACTAGTCATAGTTCAGATACGCAGTATTTT.

The rearrangement links TRBV11-3 to TRBJ1-3; D is uncertain. The germline V and J ends were trimmed by 0 bases and 4 bases, with 4 bases remaining between them. The length of the CDR3 is 13 residues. Germline V gene data show CDR1 as SGHNT and CDR2 as YENEEA. Here the CDR3 reads CASSLDAGNTIYF. The CDR3 DNA reads as TGTGCCAGCAGCTTAGATGCGGGAAACACCATATATTTT. The full variable domain, rest sourced from reference TRBV11-3 and TRBJ1-3, is EAGVVQSPRYKIIEKKQPVAFWCNPISGHNTLYWYLQNLGQGPELLIRYENEEAVDDSQLPKDRFSAERLKGVDSTLKIQPAELGDSAVYLCASSLDAGNTIYFGEGSWLTVV.

J is TRBJ2-1 and V is TRBV5-1; 7 nucleotides agree with TRBD1. There are 14 residues in the CDR3. Germline CDR1 and CDR2: SGHRS and YFSETQ. V trimming: 5 bases; J trimming: 10 bases; junction bases outside the gene matches: 12. CDR3 loop: CASRLRQGEREQFF. CDR3 nucleotide sequence: TGCGCCAGCAGGCTGAGACAGGGAGAGCGGGAGCAGTTCTTC.

This clone was seen just once. This chain connects TRBV11-2 to TRBJ2-3; D possibly corresponds to TRBD2 (6 bases). In germline, CDR1 is SGHAT, CDR2 FQNNGV. The ends were cut back, 4 bases at V and 4 bases at J, with 6 bases in the middle. This CDR3 has 12 amino acids. The CDR3 here is CASSSGADTQYF. In DNA form, the CDR3 reads TGTGCCAGCAGCTCGGGGGCAGATACGCAGTATTTT.

The CDR3 bases are TGTGCCAGCAGTCCACAGGTCTCTGGGGCCAACGTCCTGACTTTC. It specifies CASSPQVSGANVLTF. The V gene is TRBV6-5, the J gene TRBJ2-6; TRBD1 might be the D (5 bases). This CDR3 is 15 amino acids long. Trimming removed 5 bases from V and 0 bases from J, with 8 bases in between. CDR1 and CDR2 from the germline V gene are MNHEY and SVGAGI.

The V call is TRBV4-2, the J call TRBJ2-1; 9 bases are shared with TRBD2. CDR3 length equals 17 residues. Germline V gene data show CDR1 as LGHNA and CDR2 as YNFKEQ. V lost 0 bases and J lost 2; bases outside the gene matches: 5. For the CDR3, the DNA is TGTGCCAGCAGCCAAGATTTAGCGGGAGAGACCTACAATGAGCAGTTCTTC. It encodes CASSQDLAGETYNEQFF.

This sequence joins TRBV7-6 and TRBJ1-1, with 7 bases matching TRBD1. The V gene end was trimmed by 5 bases and the J gene end by 3 bases; junction bases not matched to a gene: 6. CDR1 and CDR2 from the germline V gene are SGHVS and FNYEAQ. The CDR3 is 14 amino acids. CDR3: CASSVQGSDTEAFF. In DNA, the CDR3 is TGTGCCAGCAGCGTACAGGGGTCGGACACTGAAGCTTTCTTT.

CDR3 amino acids: CASSFGLAGDTQYF. The CDR3 DNA reads as TGTGCCAGCAGCTTCGGACTAGCGGGGGATACGCAGTATTTT. The V call is TRBV7-3, the J call TRBJ2-3; the match to TRBD2 covers 12 bases. With V trimmed by 3 bases and J by 6 bases, 1 base remained unmatched. CDR1 and CDR2 from the germline V gene are SGHTA and FQGTGA. The CDR3 length is 14 residues.

CDR3: CASSLLAGYEQYF. In DNA, the CDR3 is TGTGCCAGCAGCTTACTAGCGGGCTACGAGCAGTACTTC. The chain carries TRBV7-2 and TRBJ2-7, with 8 bases identical to TRBD2. CDR1 and CDR2 from the germline V gene are SGHTA and FQGNSA. Losses at the gene ends were 2 bases for V and 3 bases for J; bases not matched to a gene: 0. The CDR3 consists of 13 residues.

The rearrangement uses TRBV28 and TRBJ2-1; TRBD2 agrees at 7 bases. Germline V gene sequence: CDR1 MDHEN, CDR2 SYDVKM. The CDR3 consists of 14 residues. Losses at the gene ends were 6 bases for V and 7 bases for J; bases not matched to a gene: 9. As DNA, the CDR3 is TGTGCCAGCAGCCCCAGCGGGATGGAAAATGAGCAGTTCTTC. Its protein is CASSPSGMENEQFF.

The rearrangement uses TRBV5-1 and TRBJ2-7; 8 bases fit TRBD2. Unmatched junction bases numbered 2, after V lost 0 bases and J lost 3 bases. The germline V gene encodes CDR1 SGHRS and CDR2 YFSETQ. CDR3 size: 14 residues. CDR3 sequence reads: CASSLVAGSYEQYF. The CDR3 DNA follows: TGCGCCAGCAGCTTGGTAGCGGGGAGCTACGAGCAGTACTTC.

The V and J genes are TRBV23-1 and TRBJ1-5; 8 bases agree with TRBD1. TRBV23-1 is reported as an ORF; its role is uncertain. V lost 1 base and J lost 0; bases outside the gene matches: 8. The CDR3 runs 18 residues. The CDR3 DNA reads as TGCGCCAGCAGTCAATGGACAGGGAGGTGCCATAGCAATCAGCCCCAGCATTTT. Amino acids: CASSQWTGRCHSNQPQHF.

This clone was detected only a few times. The J gene is TRBJ2-2, the V gene TRBV11-2, with 7 positions matching TRBD2. This CDR3 region has 17 residues. Germline CDR1 is SGHAT and CDR2 is FQNNGV. Losses at the gene ends were 3 bases for V and 6 bases for J; bases not matched to a gene: 13. CDR3 residues: CASSFWSGVGVAGELFF. In nucleotides, the CDR3 is TGTGCCAGCAGCTTTTGGAGCGGGGTGGGGGTAGCCGGGGAGCTGTTTTTT.

This clone appeared a few times. The chain links TRBV11-2 to TRBJ2-3; 7 bases line up with TRBD1. Germline trimming cut 1 base from V and 4 bases from J; bases unmatched to any gene: 8. From germline, CDR1 is SGHAT and CDR2 FQNNGV. This CDR3 is 16 amino acids long. The CDR3 region is CASSLVTRGRPDTQYF. CDR3 coding DNA: TGTGCCAGCAGCTTAGTAACGAGGGGGCGCCCAGATACGCAGTATTTT. Based on the CDR3 plus reference TRBV11-2 and TRBJ2-3, the full variable domain is EAGVAQSPRYKIIEKRQSVAFWCNPISGHATLYWYQQILGQGPKLLIQFQNNGVVDDSQLPKDRFSAERLKGVDSTLKIQPAKLEDSAVYLCASSLVTRGRPDTQYFGPGTRLTVL.

The chain combines TRBV18 with TRBJ2-3, with D perhaps matching TRBD2 (6 bases). The V gene lost 3 bases and the J gene lost 5 bases, with 12 bases spanning the gap. The CDR3 runs 14 residues. Germline lookup yields CDR1 KGHSH and CDR2 LQKENI. The DNA of the CDR3 is TGTGCCAGCTCACCGGCCGGGGGTGGAGATACGCAGTATTTT. Its translation is CASSPAGGGDTQYF.